This T cell receptor beta chain was obtained from a study of CD8+CD57+ T cells in acquired aplastic anemia. On the study more broadly: Sorted CD4+ and CD8+ cells yielded roughly 3 ug of DNA on average.

Investigators profiled TCR beta VDJ and CDR3 from genomic DNA template. TCRdb called the reads again in MiXCR, with one record for every CDR3 protein. Of about 180,000 distinct CDR3 sequences listed, roughly 48% are singletons. Looked up from germline, CDR1 is SGHDT and CDR2 is YYEEEE. The CDR3 length is 13 residues. V gave up 1 base and J gave up 2 bases, with 6 bases separating them. Selection for sequencing was limited to patients who had shown CD8+CD57+ cell expansion by flow cytometry. The TCR sequence derives from a human donor with aplastic anemia. Sequencing used sorted CD4+, CD8+, or CD8+CD57+ T cells (not recorded which) from PBMCs. This rearrangement joins TRBV5-6 to TRBJ1-2; D remains ambiguous. CDR3: CASSLPANYGYTF. CDR3 nucleotide sequence: TGTGCCAGCAGCTTGCCAGCCAACTATGGCTACACCTTC. Full variable domain (remainder filled in from reference TRBV5-6 and TRBJ1-2): DAGVTQSPTHLIKTRGQQVTLRCSPKSGHDTVSWYQQALGQGPQFIFQYYEEEERQRGNFPDRFSGHQFPNYSSELNVNALLLGDSALYLCASSLPANYGYTFGSGTRLTVV.